The 17 T cell receptor beta chains presented below share a single source sample, sequenced in a study of T cells after somatic rescue of genetic block. TCRdb's copy holds only in-frame clones and misses some; the assay was immunoSEQ multiplex PCR. The sample records 85,000 to 90,000 clones, about nine tenths being singletons. The sample consisted of peripheral blood mononuclear cells (PBMCs). The receptors originated from a young woman.

The rearrangement joins TRBV6-5 to TRBJ1-2; no reliable D call. The germline CDR1 and CDR2 sequences are MNHEY and SVGAGI. The CDR3 sequence is 13 residues long. Trimming cost V 7 bases and J 3 bases, with 12 bases left between them. For the CDR3, the DNA is TGTGCCAGCAAGGTTACAAGGGACTATGGCTACACCTTC. Translated: CASKVTRDYGYTF.

The chain has TRBV19 and TRBJ1-5, with D tentatively TRBD1 (6 bases). There are 14 residues in the CDR3. V was clipped by 4 bases and J by 6 bases, with 13 bases between them. CDR1 LNHDA and CDR2 SQIVND come from the germline V gene (reference sequence). CDR3 in amino acids: CASSTRRGFQPQHF. In DNA, the CDR3 is TGTGCCAGTAGTACCCGAAGGGGGTTTCAGCCCCAGCATTTT.

This clone was counted between two and nine times. The rearrangement joins TRBV7-8 to TRBJ1-1; a possible D gene is TRBD1 (6 bases). CDR1 is SGHVS, CDR2 FQNEAQ, per germline. V lost 5 bases, J lost 5 bases, and 18 bases lay in between. The CDR3 runs 15 residues. CDR3 in amino acids: CASSPRGALGTEAFF. The DNA of the CDR3 is TGTGCCAGCAGCCCCAGGGGCGCCCTGGGGACTGAAGCTTTCTTT.

This clone showed up just once. The V and J genes are TRBV5-1 and TRBJ2-1; 7 bases match TRBD2. This CDR3 comprises 17 residues. V gave up 8 bases and J gave up 8 bases; unmatched junction bases: 22. Per the germline V gene, CDR1 is SGHRS and CDR2 is YFSETQ. Written as DNA, the CDR3 is TGCGCCAGTATGTACGGGGACCGGGAGGTCCCGAGGGATGAGCAGTTCTTC. Its protein product is CASMYGDREVPRDEQFF.

The CDR3: CASSLNYYGYTF. The CDR3 coding sequence is TGTGCCAGCAGCCTCAACTACTATGGCTACACCTTC. The gene calls are TRBV14 and TRBJ1-2; no reliable D call. Trimming stripped 4 bases from V and 3 bases from J, with 6 bases between. Germline V gene sequence: CDR1 SGHDN, CDR2 FVKESK. The CDR3 is 12 residues long.

The V and J genes are TRBV5-1 and TRBJ2-2, with 7 bases matching TRBD2. The CDR3 loop spans 17 amino acids. V lost 4 bases and J lost 4; bases outside the gene matches: 13. Looked up from germline, CDR1 is SGHRS and CDR2 is YFSETQ. The CDR3 sequence: CASSTTLTSAGTGELFF. The CDR3 DNA sequence: TGCGCCAGCAGCACGACCCTTACTAGCGCTGGCACCGGGGAGCTGTTTTTT.

This rearrangement joins TRBV18 to TRBJ2-1, with D possibly being TRBD2 (6 bases). Trimming stripped 3 bases from V and 7 bases from J, with 10 bases between. Germline loops: CDR1 KGHSH, CDR2 LQKENI. The CDR3 is 13 amino acids. CDR3 DNA: TGTGCCAGCTCACCGCGGGATGGGAATGAGCAGTTCTTC. It is translated as CASSPRDGNEQFF.

The chain links TRBV19 to TRBJ1-2; D remains ambiguous. Trimming pared 9 bases from V and 3 bases from J, leaving 14 bases between. The germline gives CDR1 LNHDA, CDR2 SQIVND (reference sequence). This CDR3 region has 13 residues. CDR3 DNA: TGTGCCAGCTCGGCCCCTCCGGACTATGGCTACACCTTC. Its protein product is CASSAPPDYGYTF.

This chain links TRBV5-8 with TRBJ1-5; TRBD1 might be the D (6 bases). The germline V and J ends were trimmed by 2 bases and 4 bases, with 10 bases remaining between them. Germline assignment: CDR1 SGHTS and CDR2 YDEGEE. The CDR3 totals 14 residues. The CDR3 DNA reads TGTGCCAGCAGCTTTAAGAGGGGGAATCAGCCCCAGCATTTT. Residues: CASSFKRGNQPQHF. Supplemented by reference TRBV5-8 and TRBJ1-5, the full variable domain reads EAGVTQSPTHLIKTRGQQATLRCSPISGHTSVYWYQQALGLGLQFLLWYDEGEERNRGNFPPRFSGRQFPNYSSELNVNALELEDSALYLCASSFKRGNQPQHFGDGTRLSIL.

The CDR3 DNA follows: TGTGCCAGCAGTCTTTTCCCCACAGATACGCAGTATTTT. Amino acid sequence: CASSLFPTDTQYF. The rearrangement joins TRBV14 to TRBJ2-3; no clear D gene. The CDR3 extends over 13 amino acids. The V end was cut by 6 bases, the J end by 2 bases, with 9 bases between. Germline assignment: CDR1 SGHDN and CDR2 FVKESK.

The J gene is TRBJ2-2, the V gene TRBV5-5, with D tentatively TRBD1 or TRBD2 (6 bases each). The V and J ends lost 8 bases and 5 bases respectively, with 10 bases between them. CDR3 length: 12 amino acids. From germline, CDR1 is SGHKS and CDR2 YYEKEE (reference sequence). This CDR3 is CASRGRTGELFF. As DNA, the CDR3 is TGTGCCAGTCGGGGGCGGACCGGGGAGCTGTTTTTT.

This chain links TRBV7-3 with TRBJ2-1; maybe TRBD1 (6 bases). The CDR3 covers 15 residues. V lost 4 bases and J lost 1, with 11 bases in between. Germline CDR1 is SGHTA and CDR2 is FQGTGA. This chain's CDR3 is CASSSTGESYNEQFF. CDR3 coding DNA: TGTGCCAGCAGCTCGACAGGAGAATCCTACAATGAGCAGTTCTTC. The full variable domain, in which reference TRBV7-3 and TRBJ2-1 provide the parts outside the CDR3, is GAGVSQTPSNKVTEKGKYVELRCDPISGHTALYWYRQSLGQGPEFLIYFQGTGAADDSGLPNDRFFAVRPEGSVSTLKIQRTERGDSAVYLCASSSTGESYNEQFFGPGTRLTVL.

This clone was detected a few times. Written as DNA, the CDR3 is TGTGCCAGCAGTTACTCGATTATTACAGGCGAAGCTTTCTTT. Its translation is CASSYSIITGEAFF. The V gene is TRBV6-5, the J gene TRBJ1-1, with D perhaps matching TRBD1 (5 bases). There are 14 residues in the CDR3. V was pared by 0 bases and J by 8 bases, with 13 bases between. Germline CDR1 MNHEY, CDR2 SVGAGI.

The J gene is TRBJ2-7, the V gene TRBV4-1; no clear D. V was clipped by 1 base and J by 2 bases, with 15 bases between them. CDR3 size: 16 residues. CDR1 and CDR2 from the germline V gene are MGHRA and YSYEKL. The DNA of the CDR3 is TGCGCCAGCAGCCAAGGTCGAGCGTACGGAACCTACGAGCAGTACTTC. Its protein is CASSQGRAYGTYEQYF.

This chain uses TRBV7-6 with TRBJ1-5; TRBD1 agrees at 8 bases. This CDR3 spans 15 amino acids. The J segment lost 6 bases and the V segment lost 1 base, leaving 5 bases of the junction unmatched. Germline lookup yields CDR1 SGHVS and CDR2 FNYEAQ. CDR3 nucleotide sequence: TGTGCCAGCAGCTTAGGGACAGGGACGGCTCAGCCCCAGCATTTT. It encodes CASSLGTGTAQPQHF.

The rearrangement uses TRBV10-3 and TRBJ1-5; D remains unclear. Germline V gene lookup returns CDR1 ENHRY and CDR2 SYGVKD. V shed 1 base and J shed 0 bases, with 7 bases lying between them. This CDR3 has 15 residues. The CDR3 region is CAISEFGDSNQPQHF. As DNA, the CDR3 is TGTGCCATCAGTGAGTTCGGAGATAGCAATCAGCCCCAGCATTTT.

The V call is TRBV5-6, the J call TRBJ2-2; no definite D call. Trimming removed 4 bases at V and 5 bases at J, with 9 bases between. Germline V gene lookup returns CDR1 SGHDT and CDR2 YYEEEE. This CDR3 comprises 13 residues. The DNA for the CDR3 is TGTGCCAGCAGCCGAGGCAGAACCGGGGAGCTGTTTTTT. This gives the protein CASSRGRTGELFF.